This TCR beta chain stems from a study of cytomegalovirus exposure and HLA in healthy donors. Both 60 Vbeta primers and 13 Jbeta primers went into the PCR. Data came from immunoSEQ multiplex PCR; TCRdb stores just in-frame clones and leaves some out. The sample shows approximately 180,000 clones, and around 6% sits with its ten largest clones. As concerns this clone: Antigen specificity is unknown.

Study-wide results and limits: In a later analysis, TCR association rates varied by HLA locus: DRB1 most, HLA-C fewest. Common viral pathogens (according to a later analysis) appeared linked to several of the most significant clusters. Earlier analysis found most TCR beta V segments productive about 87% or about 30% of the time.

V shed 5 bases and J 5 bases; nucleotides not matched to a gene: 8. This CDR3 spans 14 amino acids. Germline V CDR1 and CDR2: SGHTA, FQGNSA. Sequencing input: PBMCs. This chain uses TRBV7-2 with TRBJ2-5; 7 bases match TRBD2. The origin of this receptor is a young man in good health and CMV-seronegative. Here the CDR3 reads CASSTRLAQETQYF. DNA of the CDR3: TGTGCCAGCAGCACCCGACTAGCTCAGGAGACCCAGTACTTC.